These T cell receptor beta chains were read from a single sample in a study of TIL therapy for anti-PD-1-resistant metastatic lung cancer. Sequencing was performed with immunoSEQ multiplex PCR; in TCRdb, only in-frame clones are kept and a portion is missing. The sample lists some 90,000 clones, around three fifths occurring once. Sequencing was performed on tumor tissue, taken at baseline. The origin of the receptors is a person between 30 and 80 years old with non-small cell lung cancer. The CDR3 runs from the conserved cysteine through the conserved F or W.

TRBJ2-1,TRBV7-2,CASSLAGTGGGEQFF
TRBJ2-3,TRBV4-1,CASSPQGTSGGTYTDTQYF
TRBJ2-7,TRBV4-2,CASSQVGQDSYEQYF
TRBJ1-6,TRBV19,CASSGGRSPLHF
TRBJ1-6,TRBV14,CASSFGQGPFSPLHF
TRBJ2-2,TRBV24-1,CATSDGGSLAGELFF
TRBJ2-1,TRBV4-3,CASSQERQGAYNEQFF
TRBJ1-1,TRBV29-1,CSASDRATEAFF
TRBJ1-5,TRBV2,CASLQRGREGQPQHF
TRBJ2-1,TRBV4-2,CASSRGQGRAGSYNEQFF
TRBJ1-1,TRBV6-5,CASSYNRGSGAFF
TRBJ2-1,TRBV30,CALIGGFGEQFF
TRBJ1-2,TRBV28,CASRRQALNYGYTF
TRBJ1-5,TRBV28,CASSGQGSVQPQHF
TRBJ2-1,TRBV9,CASSDGGGYNEQFF
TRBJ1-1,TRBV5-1,CASSFSRDRVVGTEAFF
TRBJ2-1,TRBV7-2,CASSGRVHNEQFF
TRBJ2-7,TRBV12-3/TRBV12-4,CASSPGTSYEQYF
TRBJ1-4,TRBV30,CAWSEGTDEKLFF
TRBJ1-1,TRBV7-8,CASSFSGTGGSGTEAFF
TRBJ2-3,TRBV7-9,CASSTRTSGGDTQYF
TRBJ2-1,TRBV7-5,CVRSLARGNSEQFF
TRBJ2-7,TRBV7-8,CASSLVAAGGNYEQYF
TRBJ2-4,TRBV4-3,CASSVGYLAKNIQYF
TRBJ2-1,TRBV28,CASSSRERYYNEQFF
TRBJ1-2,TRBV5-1,CASSLTANYGYTF
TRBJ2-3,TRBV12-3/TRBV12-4,CASSLPNTDTQYF
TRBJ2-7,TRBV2,CASSEFEGTYEQYF
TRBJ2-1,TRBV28,CASSPPGHKYNEQFF
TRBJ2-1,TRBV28,CASSLAPGQGNNEQFF
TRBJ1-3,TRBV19,CASSIPGSPSGNTIYF
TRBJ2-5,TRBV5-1,CASSLGEETQYF
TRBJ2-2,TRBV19,CASSIEVPTGELFF
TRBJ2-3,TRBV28,CASSLAGGRDTQYF
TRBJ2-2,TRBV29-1,CSGRESTGELFF
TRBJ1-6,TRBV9,CASSLAGQGLSPLHF
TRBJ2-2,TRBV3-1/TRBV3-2,CASSRLRTTNTGELFF
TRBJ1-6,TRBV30,CAWSDAPLPLHF
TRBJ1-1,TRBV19,CASSIQVHTEAFF
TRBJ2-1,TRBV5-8,CASPGLAGLRSSYNEQFF
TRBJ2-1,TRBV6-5,CASSLGGRYNEQFF
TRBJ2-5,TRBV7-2,CASSPAGEETQYF
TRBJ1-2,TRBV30,CAWSVVGGVGYTF
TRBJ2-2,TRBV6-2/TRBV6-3,CASSNPSGKTGELFF
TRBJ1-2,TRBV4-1,CASSRGTVANYGYTF
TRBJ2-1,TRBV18,CASSPGGLHPSYNEQFF
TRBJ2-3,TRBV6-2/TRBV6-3,CASSYSFGTSATDTQYF
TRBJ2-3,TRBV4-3,CASSRGGSGGTDTQYF